Each of the 16 T cell receptor beta chains below was sequenced from the same sample in a study of PD-1 blockade in classical Hodgkin lymphoma. All the patients suffered relapse after autologous stem cell transplantation, and brentuximab vedotin exposure differed. CD4+ T cells were purified from thawed PBMCs by magnetic negative selection. Clones were read by immunoSEQ multiplex PCR, and TCRdb kept only the in-frame ones, dropping some. The table shows 30,000 or so clones, with about nine tenths occurring only once. This material consisted of CD4+ T cells from blood, taken at baseline. These TCRs come from a human donor with classical Hodgkin lymphoma.

The genes are TRBV6-5 and TRBJ1-5; 8 nucleotides agree with TRBD1. Per germline, CDR1 MNHEY and CDR2 SVGAGI. The CDR3 covers 15 residues. V trimming: 6 bases; J trimming: 2 bases; junction bases outside the gene matches: 6. The CDR3 sequence: CASRKQGGGNQPQHF. CDR3 DNA: TGTGCCAGCAGGAAACAGGGGGGAGGCAATCAGCCCCAGCATTTT.

The chain employs TRBV11-3 and TRBJ2-1; maybe TRBD1 (5 bases). CDR3 length: 14 amino acids. The V end lost 6 bases, the J end lost 8 bases, and 17 bases lay between the germline ends. The germline gives CDR1 SGHNT, CDR2 YENEEA. The CDR3 DNA sequence: TGTGCCAGCAGTCAAGGCCCTAGGGGCGATGAGCAGTTCTTC. It codes for CASSQGPRGDEQFF.

The chain combines TRBV5-1 with TRBJ1-1, with D possibly matching TRBD1 (6 bases). Trimming stripped 4 bases from V and 3 bases from J, with 16 bases between. Germline V gene data show CDR1 as SGHRS and CDR2 as YFSETQ. This CDR3 is 15 amino acids long. The CDR3 reads CASSTLRGSDTEAFF. CDR3 coding DNA: TGCGCCAGCAGCACGCTGAGGGGGTCGGACACTGAAGCTTTCTTT.

This chain uses TRBV6-5 with TRBJ1-2; D unresolved. V dropped 5 bases and J dropped 1 base, with 5 bases sitting between them. The CDR3 covers 12 residues. CDR1 and CDR2 from the germline V gene are MNHEY and SVGAGI. The CDR3 DNA reads as TGTGCCAGCAGTCCAAATAACTATGGCTACACCTTC. Its protein product is CASSPNNYGYTF.

The chain employs TRBV9 and TRBJ2-1; D is uncertain. Germline V gene data show CDR1 as SGDLS and CDR2 as YYNGEE. This CDR3 spans 13 amino acids. V gave up 3 bases and J gave up 1 base, with 5 bases separating them. CDR3 loop: CASSAISYNEQFF. In nucleotides, the CDR3 is TGTGCCAGCAGCGCGATTTCCTACAATGAGCAGTTCTTC.

The V and J genes are TRBV2 and TRBJ2-7; D remains unclear. The CDR3 runs to 14 residues. CDR1 and CDR2 (germline): SNHLY, FYNNEI. Trimming cost V 3 bases and J 2 bases, with 11 bases left between them. This CDR3 reads CASSDSALAYEQYF. As DNA, the CDR3 is TGTGCCAGCAGTGACTCAGCCCTAGCCTACGAGCAGTACTTC.

This clone appeared once. This chain links TRBV4-1 with TRBJ2-6; D is unresolved. The CDR3 is 17 amino acids. Germline V gene data show CDR1 as MGHRA and CDR2 as YSYEKL. The V and J ends lost 2 bases and 1 base respectively, with 12 bases between them. Here the CDR3 reads CASSQPTLASGANVLTF. CDR3 nucleotide sequence: TGCGCCAGCAGCCAACCGACTCTTGCTTCTGGGGCCAACGTCCTGACTTTC.

The gene calls are TRBV6-1 and TRBJ2-3; TRBD2 matches 11 bases. V shed 5 bases, J shed 1 base, and the junction held 2 bases outside the gene matches. CDR3 length: 15 residues. CDR1 MNHNS and CDR2 SASEGT come from the germline V gene. The CDR3 nucleotides are TGTGCCAGCAGTCGTAGCGGGAGGGGCACAGATACGCAGTATTTT. This codes for CASSRSGRGTDTQYF.

The chain employs TRBV18 and TRBJ1-1; D perhaps matches TRBD1 (6 bases). Germline V CDR1 and CDR2: KGHSH, LQKENI. V shed 6 bases and J shed 2 bases, with 22 bases lying between them. The length of the CDR3 is 17 residues. CDR3 coding DNA: TGTGCCAGCTCGCCTAGTTTCCCCGGACAGTATAACACTGAAGCTTTCTTT. As protein: CASSPSFPGQYNTEAFF.

CDR3 bases: TGTGCCAGCAGTTTTCGGCCGGGGGTTGACGGCTACACCTTC. Its protein product is CASSFRPGVDGYTF. J is TRBJ1-2 and V is TRBV28; TRBD1 is a possible D gene (5 bases). V shed 3 bases and J shed 8 bases, with 16 bases lying between them. Germline lookup yields CDR1 MDHEN and CDR2 SYDVKM. The CDR3 sequence is 14 residues long.

This clone was seen only once. The V call is TRBV5-1, the J call TRBJ2-1, with D maybe TRBD1 (5 bases). The CDR3 extends over 14 amino acids. The germline V and J ends were trimmed by 2 bases and 3 bases, with 9 bases remaining between them. Looked up from germline, CDR1 is SGHRS and CDR2 is YFSETQ. The chain's CDR3 is CASSFETDYNEQFF. CDR3 in DNA: TGCGCCAGCAGCTTCGAGACAGACTACAATGAGCAGTTCTTC.

The J gene is TRBJ2-7, the V gene TRBV6-6; the D is unclear. The germline CDR1 and CDR2 sequences are MNHNY and SVGAGI (reference sequence). The CDR3 extends over 12 amino acids. V lost 6 bases and J lost 4, with 10 bases in between. The CDR3 is CASRPKGYEQYF. CDR3 coding DNA: TGTGCCAGCAGGCCCAAGGGTTACGAGCAGTACTTC.

The chain couples TRBV10-1 to TRBJ2-1, with 13 nucleotides matching TRBD2. J lost 5 bases, V lost 5 bases, and 9 bases had no gene match. The CDR3 runs to 17 residues. Germline V gene sequence: CDR1 WNHNN, CDR2 SYGVQD (reference sequence). CDR3 coding DNA: TGCGCCAGCAGTTTGAAGCCCACTAGCGGGAGGGACAATGAGCAGTTCTTC. It codes for CASSLKPTSGRDNEQFF.

The V gene is TRBV28, the J gene TRBJ1-2; weak D call: TRBD1 (6 bases). The CDR3 extends over 16 amino acids. Trimming removed 6 bases from V and 8 bases from J, with 25 bases in between. From germline, CDR1 is MDHEN and CDR2 SYDVKM. CDR3 DNA: TGTGCCAGCAGGTCCTCCATCCGCAGGGGCTCGGGGGGCTACACCTTC. Its translation: CASRSSIRRGSGGYTF.

This clone was seen a single time. V gene TRBV28 combines with J gene TRBJ1-4; TRBD1 agrees at 9 bases. Germline CDR1 MDHEN, CDR2 SYDVKM. CDR3 length: 15 residues. V lost 6 bases and J lost 7; bases outside the gene matches: 9. CDR3 nucleotides: TGTGCCAGCAGCCAAACGGGACAGGGTACTGAAAAACTGTTTTTT. This encodes CASSQTGQGTEKLFF.

This chain links TRBV30 with TRBJ1-1, with D unresolved. V shed 3 bases and J shed 11 bases, with 13 bases lying between them. The CDR3 is 11 residues long. Germline CDR1 is GTSNPN and CDR2 is SVGIG (reference sequence). The CDR3 DNA is TGTGCCTGGAGGTCCGGGGTCTCGGCTTTCTTT. Its translation is CAWRSGVSAFF. Full variable domain (outside the CDR3, taken from reference TRBV30 and TRBJ1-1): SQTIHQWPATLVQPVGSPLSLECTVEGTSNPNLYWYRQAAGRGLQLLFYSVGIGQISSEVPQNLSASRPQDRQFILSSKKLLLSDSGFYLCAWRSGVSAFFGQGTRLTVV.